The source of this T cell receptor beta chain is a study of neurological immune-mediated disorders. TCRdb reanalysed the 5' RACE reads using MiXCR and keeps one entry per CDR3 protein. Of 50,000 or so distinct CDR3 sequences detected, roughly 26% appear once; the ten largest clones hold about 23%. V was trimmed by 4 bases and J by 6 bases, leaving 11 bases between them. The CDR3 totals 13 residues. Per the germline V gene, CDR1 is SGHRS and CDR2 is YFSETQ. The rearrangement links TRBV5-1 to TRBJ2-1; the D is unclear. This sequence was found in a woman aged 65 to 85 in good health. Sample: PBMCs. CDR3 sequence: CASSTGLTNEQFF. The CDR3 DNA reads as TGCGCCAGCAGCACGGGCCTTACCAATGAGCAGTTCTTC.